This T cell receptor beta chain comes out of a study of molecular identifiers for immune sequencing clone quantification. Background on the study: Five portions were made in replicates from RNA of approximately 22,000 or 94,000 naive CD8 cells, and four underwent sequencing.

Using 10%, 30% or 50% RNA, naive CD8 libraries were derived from roughly 20,000 to 1,000,000 sorted cells. As previously described, bulk TCR libraries were made using listed TCR primers. A single record per CDR3 protein comes from TCRdb applying MiXCR to the PCR reads. Of approximately 10,000 distinct CDR3 sequences in the sample, approximately 20% were seen once. A few counts support this clonotype. Its antigen is unknown. At one boundary the junction diverges from the germline segment, which might be a read error. Findings and limits, study-wide: One cell's worth of spiked Jurkat TCR RNA was reportedly detectable among about a million naive cells.

The TCR originated in a human donor in good health. Some libraries in this study had Jurkat cell RNA spiked in. Sequencing was carried out using naive CD8+ T cells from blood, with Jurkat cell RNA spiked in. This sample's subset: FACS-sorted CD8+CD4-CCR7+CD45RA+ naive T cells.

The CDR3 here is CASSKGAYNKQFF. DNA for the CDR3: TGTGCCAGCTCTAAGGGTGCCTACAATAAGCAGTTCTTC. V usage is TRBV6-2 or TRBV6-3 and J usage is TRBJ2-1; D unresolved. There are 13 residues in the CDR3. Germline CDR1 and CDR2: MNHEY and SVGEGT.